These T cell receptor beta chains were read from a single sample in a study of T cell responses to AZD1222 COVID-19 vaccine. Clones were read by immunoSEQ multiplex PCR, and TCRdb kept only the in-frame ones, dropping some. The sample has 180,000 or so clones, 85% to 95% seen once. The sample consisted of peripheral blood, taken 28 days after the second dose of the MenACWY control vaccine. All receptors derive from an adult who received the MenACWY meningococcal vaccine as a control. Both conserved end residues are part of each CDR3. A D gene is named only where the DNA matches it firmly. The size entry is marked missing in some rows and otherwise reads once, few, many or a size class.

CDR3	DNA	J	V	size	D
CASSFSQWSTEAFF	TGTGCCAGCAGCTTTTCACAGTGGTCGACTGAAGCTTTCTTT	TRBJ1-1	TRBV7-9	-	-
CASSLSGTAINSPLHF	TGTGCCAGCAGTTTGTCCGGGACAGCGATTAATTCACCCCTCCACTTT	TRBJ1-6	TRBV27	-	TRBD1
CASSPRQLNTEAFF	TGTGCCAGCAGCCCTCGACAGTTGAACACTGAAGCTTTCTTT	TRBJ1-1	TRBV11-2	once	-
CASSLTGLEAFF	TGTGCCAGCAGTTTAACAGGGCTTGAAGCTTTCTTT	TRBJ1-1	TRBV28	-	-
CASSLPDRDAFF	TGCGCCAGCAGCTTGCCTGACAGGGACGCTTTCTTT	TRBJ1-1	TRBV5-1	-	TRBD1
CASSPSAGGVYNEQFF	TGTGCCAGCTCACCATCCGCAGGGGGCGTCTACAATGAGCAGTTCTTC	TRBJ2-1	TRBV18	-	TRBD1
CATSLRDPNQPQHF	TGTGCCACCAGCTTGAGGGACCCAAATCAGCCCCAGCATTTT	TRBJ1-5	TRBV15	-	-
CASSSDRVKSPLHF	TGTGCCAGCAGCTCAGACAGGGTAAAATCACCCCTCCACTTT	TRBJ1-6	TRBV6-5	once	TRBD1
CASRGQGTEAFF	TGCGCCAGCAGGGGACAGGGCACTGAAGCTTTCTTT	TRBJ1-1	TRBV10-1	-	TRBD1
CASSLGPHSYEQYF	TGTGCCAGCAGCCTCGGACCCCACTCCTACGAGCAGTACTTC	TRBJ2-7	TRBV3-1/TRBV3-2	-	-
CASSEGSDIQPQHF	TGTGCCAGCAGTGAAGGCAGTGACATTCAGCCCCAGCATTTT	TRBJ1-5	TRBV6-1	-	-
CASSVQGKNEAFF	TGTGCCAGCAGCGTCCAGGGGAAAAATGAAGCTTTCTTT	TRBJ1-1	TRBV9	once	-
CASSKRTGAGNTEAFF	TGTGCCAGCAGCAAACGGACAGGGGCAGGGAACACTGAAGCTTTCTTT	TRBJ1-1	TRBV7-2	-	TRBD1
CASSPAEGTIQPQHF	TGTGCCAGCAGCCCCGCCGAAGGGACGATTCAGCCCCAGCATTTT	TRBJ1-5	TRBV7-8	-	-
CAWSVLRGRTSGYTF	TGTGCCTGGAGTGTACTTAGGGGGCGTACAAGTGGCTACACCTTC	TRBJ1-2	TRBV30	-	TRBD1
CASSFLRGANTGELFF	TGTGCCAGCAGCTTTCTTAGGGGGGCGAACACCGGGGAGCTGTTTTTT	TRBJ2-2	TRBV7-9	-	-
CATSDSLTRMASEQYF	TGTGCCACCAGTGATTCTCTGACTAGAATGGCATCCGAGCAGTACTTC	TRBJ2-7	TRBV24-1	-	-
CASSYGTGWLDAVLFF	TGTGCCAGCAGTTACGGCACAGGGTGGCTAGACGCGGTACTGTTTTTT	TRBJ1-4	TRBV6-5	-	-
CASSVTGAEAFF	TGTGCCAGCAGCGTTACAGGGGCTGAAGCTTTCTTT	TRBJ1-1	TRBV7-6	-	TRBD1
CASSLGQLNTEAFF	TGTGCCAGCAGTTTGGGACAGTTGAACACTGAAGCTTTCTTT	TRBJ1-1	TRBV6-5	-	TRBD1
CASRDRVVDGYTF	TGTGCCAGCAGGGACAGGGTGGTAGATGGCTACACCTTC	TRBJ1-2	TRBV6-5	-	TRBD1
CASSLNSGLSEQYF	TGTGCCAGCAGCTTAAATTCGGGACTCTCCGAGCAGTACTTC	TRBJ2-7	TRBV7-3	few	-
CASSERKGAESEKLFF	TGCGCCAGCAGTGAGCGGAAGGGGGCAGAGAGTGAAAAACTGTTTTTT	TRBJ1-4	TRBV10-2	-	TRBD1
CASSRYTSGPTDTQYF	TGTGCCAGCAGTCGATATACTAGCGGGCCCACAGATACGCAGTATTTT	TRBJ2-3	TRBV28	-	TRBD2
CASSLGTSIDTQYF	TGTGCCAGCAGCTTAGGTACTAGCATTGATACGCAGTATTTT	TRBJ2-3	TRBV7-2	-	-
CASLEEAVETQYF	TGTGCCAGCCTAGAAGAAGCGGTGGAGACCCAGTACTTC	TRBJ2-5	TRBV2	-	-
CASTPRGGRGNSPLHF	TGTGCCAGTACCCCTCGGGGTGGGCGGGGTAATTCACCCCTCCACTTT	TRBJ1-6	TRBV19	-	-
CASRQHQPGTEAFF	TGTGCCAGCAGGCAGCACCAGCCAGGGACTGAAGCTTTCTTT	TRBJ1-1	TRBV3-1/TRBV3-2	-	-
CAYAVGLNEKLFF	TGTGCCTACGCAGTGGGGCTTAATGAAAAACTGTTTTTT	TRBJ1-4	TRBV30	-	-
CASPNGDTEAFF	TGTGCCAGCCCCAACGGGGACACTGAAGCTTTCTTT	TRBJ1-1	TRBV7-9	-	-
CASSYGGNQPQHF	TGTGCCAGCAGCTACGGCGGGAATCAGCCCCAGCATTTT	TRBJ1-5	TRBV28	-	-
CASSRGAGPANEKLFF	TGTGCCAGCAGTCGAGGCGCGGGGCCGGCTAATGAAAAACTGTTTTTT	TRBJ1-4	TRBV6-6	-	-
CASSLGQRNTEAFF	TGCGCCAGCAGCTTGGGACAGAGAAACACTGAAGCTTTCTTT	TRBJ1-1	TRBV5-1	-	-
CASTSPGQGGNEQFF	TGTGCCAGCACCTCGCCGGGACAGGGTGGCAATGAGCAGTTCTTC	TRBJ2-1	TRBV4-2	once	TRBD1
CASRGTGGSNYGYTF	TGTGCCAGTAGAGGGACAGGTGGATCTAACTATGGCTACACCTTC	TRBJ1-2	TRBV19	-	TRBD1
CASGFGGDYEQYF	TGTGCTAGTGGTTTCGGGGGGGACTACGAGCAGTACTTC	TRBJ2-7	TRBV12-5	-	TRBD2
CASNEADYGYTF	TGTGCCAGCAACGAGGCGGACTATGGCTACACCTTC	TRBJ1-2	TRBV2	-	-
CASTSRSGGGASSYNSPLHF	TGTGCCAGTACCTCCCGAAGTGGGGGAGGGGCTAGCTCCTATAATTCACCCCTCCACTTT	TRBJ1-6	TRBV19	-	-
CASSLPTGLVQRETQYF	TGTGCCAGCAGCTTACCCACAGGGTTGGTGCAGAGGGAGACCCAGTACTTC	TRBJ2-5	TRBV11-2	-	-
CASSLPWDGDEQYF	TGTGCCAGCAGCTTACCCTGGGACGGCGACGAGCAGTACTTC	TRBJ2-7	TRBV7-2	once	-
CASNRGPNYGYTF	TGTGCCAGCAACCGGGGTCCTAACTATGGCTACACCTTC	TRBJ1-2	TRBV28	-	-
CASSPGGQNTEAFF	TGTGCCAGCTCACCAGGTGGCCAGAACACTGAAGCTTTCTTT	TRBJ1-1	TRBV18	-	-
CSVVRLAGEQFF	TGCAGCGTTGTGAGACTAGCGGGGGAGCAGTTCTTC	TRBJ2-1	TRBV29-1	-	TRBD2
CASTDHRGETQYF	TGTGCCAGCACTGATCACAGGGGAGAGACCCAGTACTTC	TRBJ2-5	TRBV5-4	-	TRBD1
CASSPDRENNEQFF	TGTGCCAGCTCACCGGACAGGGAGAACAATGAGCAGTTCTTC	TRBJ2-1	TRBV18	-	TRBD1